The rows below give T cell receptor beta chains drawn from one sample of a study of T-cell memory formation after mild COVID-19. TCRdb passed the 5' RACE reads through MiXCR, listing each CDR3 protein once. The table shows under 200,000 distinct CDR3 sequences, with 9.5% to 13% occurring only once. The sequenced sample consisted of PBMCs or a T cell subset sorted from them (not recorded which). All receptors come from a man aged 18 to 29 who had mild COVID-19 (a few samples of this study predate the infection). Cell type and time point are not known. Each CDR3 is given with its conserved first and last residue. D genes are given only for firm matches. Clone size is stated in some rows and not others, as once, few, many or a class when expanded.

J gene: TRBJ2-5
V gene: TRBV5-4
clone size: NA
D gene: TRBD2
CDR3 DNA: TGTGCCAGCAGCTCGGGACTAGCAGGTTCTCAAGAGACCCAGTACTTC
CDR3 protein: CASSSGLAGSQETQYF

J gene: TRBJ1-3
V gene: TRBV3-1
clone size: many
D gene: NA
CDR3 DNA: TGTGCCAGCAGTGCATACAGGGACGGCGGAAACACCATATATTTT
CDR3 protein: CASSAYRDGGNTIYF

J gene: TRBJ1-4
V gene: TRBV7-2
clone size: many
D gene: TRBD1
CDR3 DNA: TGTGCCAGCAGCTTTTGGCAGGGGGACGAAAAACTGTTTTTT
CDR3 protein: CASSFWQGDEKLFF

J gene: TRBJ1-1
V gene: TRBV9
clone size: NA
D gene: NA
CDR3 DNA: TGTGCCAGCAGCGAACGACAGGTTGAGGACACTGAAGCTTTCTTT
CDR3 protein: CASSERQVEDTEAFF

J gene: TRBJ1-2
V gene: TRBV6-2/TRBV6-3
clone size: NA
D gene: TRBD1
CDR3 DNA: TGTGCCAGCAGTTCGGGACAGGGAAGGGGCTACACCTTC
CDR3 protein: CASSSGQGRGYTF

J gene: TRBJ2-5
V gene: TRBV7-2
clone size: few
D gene: NA
CDR3 DNA: TGTGCCAGCAGCGGCACACACCAAGAGACCCAGTACTTC
CDR3 protein: CASSGTHQETQYF

J gene: TRBJ1-3
V gene: TRBV18
clone size: few
D gene: TRBD1
CDR3 DNA: TGTGCCAGCACCTCAGACAGGGCCTCTGGAAACACCATATATTTT
CDR3 protein: CASTSDRASGNTIYF

J gene: TRBJ1-5
V gene: TRBV20-1
clone size: few
D gene: TRBD1
CDR3 DNA: TGCAGTGCTAGACCCTGGGACAGGGGAAATCAGCCCCAGCATTTT
CDR3 protein: CSARPWDRGNQPQHF

J gene: TRBJ2-3
V gene: TRBV20-1
clone size: NA
D gene: TRBD1
CDR3 DNA: TGCAGTGCTAGGACAGGGCCGGCAGATACGCAGTATTTT
CDR3 protein: CSARTGPADTQYF

J gene: TRBJ2-3
V gene: TRBV12-3/TRBV12-4
clone size: many
D gene: TRBD1
CDR3 DNA: TGTGCCAGCAGTCTCGATCGACAGGGGAGCACAGATACGCAGTATTTT
CDR3 protein: CASSLDRQGSTDTQYF

J gene: TRBJ2-3
V gene: TRBV7-9
clone size: few
D gene: NA
CDR3 DNA: TGTGCCAGCAGCCAACACAACAGGGCCGCAGATACGCAGTATTTT
CDR3 protein: CASSQHNRAADTQYF

J gene: TRBJ2-2
V gene: TRBV24-1
clone size: NA
D gene: NA
CDR3 DNA: TGTGCCACCAGTGATACTTCGGGTAACACCGGGGAGCTGTTTTTT
CDR3 protein: CATSDTSGNTGELFF

J gene: TRBJ2-3
V gene: TRBV29-1
clone size: NA
D gene: TRBD1
CDR3 DNA: TGCAGCGTGGGACAGGGGGCCCAACGCACAGATACGCAGTATTTT
CDR3 protein: CSVGQGAQRTDTQYF

J gene: TRBJ2-5
V gene: TRBV7-8
clone size: NA
D gene: NA
CDR3 DNA: TGTGCCAGCAGCTTAGACGCTAGGGAGACCCAGTACTTC
CDR3 protein: CASSLDARETQYF

J gene: TRBJ2-2
V gene: TRBV19
clone size: NA
D gene: NA
CDR3 DNA: TGTGCCAGTAACAGGGCGAACACCGGGGAGCTGTTTTTT
CDR3 protein: CASNRANTGELFF

J gene: TRBJ2-1
V gene: TRBV5-1
clone size: few
D gene: NA
CDR3 DNA: TGCGCCAGCAGCGAGGGACTCTTCAGCTCCTACAATGAGCAGTTCTTC
CDR3 protein: CASSEGLFSSYNEQFF

J gene: TRBJ1-1
V gene: TRBV27
clone size: NA
D gene: NA
CDR3 DNA: TGTGCCAGCAGGACGGGGGAAAGTAAGGCTTTCTTT
CDR3 protein: CASRTGESKAFF

J gene: TRBJ1-5
V gene: TRBV5-8
clone size: few
D gene: NA
CDR3 DNA: TGTGCCAGCAGCTTGTGGCGACTGGCGGCGGCTAATCAGCCCCAGCATTTT
CDR3 protein: CASSLWRLAAANQPQHF

J gene: TRBJ2-4
V gene: TRBV4-2
clone size: few
D gene: TRBD1
CDR3 DNA: TGTGCCAGCAGCCAAGCCGAGACGGACAGGGGGCTTGCCAAAAACATTCAGTACTTC
CDR3 protein: CASSQAETDRGLAKNIQYF

J gene: TRBJ1-6
V gene: TRBV12-3/TRBV12-4
clone size: many
D gene: NA
CDR3 DNA: TGTGCCAGCAGTTCCAACAGGGTTCACTCACCCCTCCACTTT
CDR3 protein: CASSSNRVHSPLHF

J gene: TRBJ2-5
V gene: TRBV7-9
clone size: few
D gene: NA
CDR3 DNA: TGTGCCAGCAGCTTTGGGACTCGCGAGACGGAGACCCAGTACTTC
CDR3 protein: CASSFGTRETETQYF

J gene: TRBJ2-2
V gene: TRBV5-5
clone size: NA
D gene: NA
CDR3 DNA: TGTGCCAGCGCGCAGACGGCGGGCACCGGGGAGCTGTTTTTT
CDR3 protein: CASAQTAGTGELFF

J gene: TRBJ2-3
V gene: TRBV10-3
clone size: NA
D gene: NA
CDR3 DNA: TGTGCCATCAGTGATCCGTGGGGGGTCACAGATACGCAGTATTTT
CDR3 protein: CAISDPWGVTDTQYF

J gene: TRBJ1-4
V gene: TRBV29-1
clone size: few
D gene: NA
CDR3 DNA: TGCAGCGTCGTGGCCGGGGGCATATCAACTAATGAAAAACTGTTTTTT
CDR3 protein: CSVVAGGISTNEKLFF

J gene: TRBJ2-3
V gene: TRBV20-1
clone size: NA
D gene: TRBD1
CDR3 DNA: TGCAGTGCTAGGGCCCTACCGGGACAGGGCACAGATACGCAGTATTTT
CDR3 protein: CSARALPGQGTDTQYF

J gene: TRBJ2-1
V gene: TRBV12-3/TRBV12-4
clone size: few
D gene: TRBD2
CDR3 DNA: TGTGCCAGCGGACTAGCGGGGGGGAGAAATGAGCAGTTCTTC
CDR3 protein: CASGLAGGRNEQFF

J gene: TRBJ1-6
V gene: TRBV5-1
clone size: NA
D gene: TRBD1
CDR3 DNA: TGCGCCAGCAGCTGGGGACAGGGAAAAAATTCACCCCTCCACTTT
CDR3 protein: CASSWGQGKNSPLHF

J gene: TRBJ2-1
V gene: TRBV20-1
clone size: many
D gene: NA
CDR3 DNA: TGCAGTGCTAGAGTGGGCGACAATGAGCAGTTCTTC
CDR3 protein: CSARVGDNEQFF

J gene: TRBJ1-2
V gene: TRBV6-1
clone size: NA
D gene: NA
CDR3 DNA: TGTGCCACTCGACCCCAGGCCGCCTACACCTTC
CDR3 protein: CATRPQAAYTF

J gene: TRBJ1-6
V gene: TRBV3-1
clone size: few
D gene: NA
CDR3 DNA: TGTGCCAGCGCTCGGACGGAGAATTCACCCCTCCACTTT
CDR3 protein: CASARTENSPLHF

J gene: TRBJ1-2
V gene: TRBV18
clone size: NA
D gene: TRBD1
CDR3 DNA: TGTGCCAGCTCACCAGACAGGGAGGGCTACACCTTC
CDR3 protein: CASSPDREGYTF

J gene: TRBJ2-1
V gene: TRBV6-5
clone size: NA
D gene: NA
CDR3 DNA: TGTGCCAGCTCCGGACAGGGAGGGTCCTACAATGAGCAGTTCTTC
CDR3 protein: CASSGQGGSYNEQFF

J gene: TRBJ1-1
V gene: TRBV7-2
clone size: NA
D gene: TRBD1
CDR3 DNA: TGTGCCAGCAGCCGGGACAGACAAACTGAAGCTTTCTTT
CDR3 protein: CASSRDRQTEAFF

J gene: TRBJ1-6
V gene: TRBV9
clone size: few
D gene: NA
CDR3 DNA: TGTGCCAGCAGCGTTTCGGGGGATAATTCACCCCTCCACTTT
CDR3 protein: CASSVSGDNSPLHF

J gene: TRBJ1-6
V gene: TRBV6-5
clone size: few
D gene: NA
CDR3 DNA: TGTGCCAGCTGGGCAGCCTCAAGCTCCTATAATTCACCCCTCCACTTT
CDR3 protein: CASWAASSSYNSPLHF

J gene: TRBJ1-2
V gene: TRBV4-2
clone size: NA
D gene: TRBD1
CDR3 DNA: TGTGCCAGCAGCCAGGTCGGGACAGGCGATAACTATGGCTACACCTTC
CDR3 protein: CASSQVGTGDNYGYTF

J gene: TRBJ2-6
V gene: TRBV7-6
clone size: NA
D gene: NA
CDR3 DNA: TGTGCCAGCAGCTTAGAGCCAGCGGTGAGCTCTGGGGCCAACGTCCTGACTTTC
CDR3 protein: CASSLEPAVSSGANVLTF

J gene: TRBJ2-5
V gene: TRBV5-1
clone size: NA
D gene: NA
CDR3 DNA: TGCGCCAGCAGCTTGGCCGGGGAGGGGGCCCGAGAGACCCAGTACTTC
CDR3 protein: CASSLAGEGARETQYF

J gene: TRBJ1-5
V gene: TRBV5-6
clone size: NA
D gene: NA
CDR3 DNA: TGTGCCAGCAGCTTCTATTTAGGGAGCAGCAATCAGCCCCAGCATTTT
CDR3 protein: CASSFYLGSSNQPQHF

J gene: TRBJ1-4
V gene: TRBV5-1
clone size: few
D gene: NA
CDR3 DNA: TGCGCCAGCAGCTTGACGTCGGGCCTTAATGAAAAACTGTTTTTT
CDR3 protein: CASSLTSGLNEKLFF